This TCR beta chain was retrieved from a study of beta chain features in type 1 diabetes. To note about this clone: The antigen is unknown.

Averaging around 110 mL, one heparinised blood draw was given by each donor. CD45RO/CCR7/CD25/CD127/CD95/CD27 separated CD4+ naive, central memory, regulatory and stem cell-like memory cells by sorting. Trimming left V 4 bases short and J 9 bases short, with 15 bases between. The CDR3 length is 13 residues. Germline values: CDR1 SGHAT, CDR2 FQNNGV. Since all of the isolated RNA was reverse transcribed, expressed TCRB transcripts were what got sequenced. Measured with immunoSEQ multiplex PCR; TCRdb has only the in-frame clones, and not every one. Counted here are some 900,000 clones, roughly 15% occurring once; the ten biggest clones make up about 0.02%. Findings and caveats of the study: TCRB repertoires of naive, central memory and Treg cells appeared more similar among patients than among healthy donors.

This chain connects TRBV11-2 to TRBJ2-5; D tentatively fits TRBD1 or TRBD2 (5 bases each). The sample comprised naive CD4+ T cells from blood. The receptor comes from a woman in her late teens or twenties in good health. DNA for the CDR3: TGTGCCAGCAGCTGGGACGTTCCTCGGGCCCAGTACTTC. Translated: CASSWDVPRAQYF.